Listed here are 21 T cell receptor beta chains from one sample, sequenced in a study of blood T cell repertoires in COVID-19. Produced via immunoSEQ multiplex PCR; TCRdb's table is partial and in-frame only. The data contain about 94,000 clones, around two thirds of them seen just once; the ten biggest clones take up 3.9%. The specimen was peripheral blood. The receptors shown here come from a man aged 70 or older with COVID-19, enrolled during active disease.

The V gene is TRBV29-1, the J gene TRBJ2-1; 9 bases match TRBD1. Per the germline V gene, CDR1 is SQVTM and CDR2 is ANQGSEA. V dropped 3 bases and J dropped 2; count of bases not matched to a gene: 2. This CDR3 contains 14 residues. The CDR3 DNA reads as TGCAGCGTTGATCGGGACAGGGCCTACAATGAGCAGTTCTTC. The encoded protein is CSVDRDRAYNEQFF.

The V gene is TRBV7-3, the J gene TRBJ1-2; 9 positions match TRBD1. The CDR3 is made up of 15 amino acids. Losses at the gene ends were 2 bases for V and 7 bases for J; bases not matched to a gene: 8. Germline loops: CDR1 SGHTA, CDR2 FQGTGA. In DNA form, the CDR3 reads TGTGCCAGCAGCTTAGGGACCGGGACAGGGTCTGGCTACACCTTC. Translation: CASSLGTGTGSGYTF.

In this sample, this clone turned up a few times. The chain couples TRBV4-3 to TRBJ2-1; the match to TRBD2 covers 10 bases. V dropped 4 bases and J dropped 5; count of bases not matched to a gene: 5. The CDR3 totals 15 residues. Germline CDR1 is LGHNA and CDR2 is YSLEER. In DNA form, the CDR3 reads TGCGCCAGCAGCCCGACTAGCGGGCGCCACAATGAGCAGTTCTTC. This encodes CASSPTSGRHNEQFF.

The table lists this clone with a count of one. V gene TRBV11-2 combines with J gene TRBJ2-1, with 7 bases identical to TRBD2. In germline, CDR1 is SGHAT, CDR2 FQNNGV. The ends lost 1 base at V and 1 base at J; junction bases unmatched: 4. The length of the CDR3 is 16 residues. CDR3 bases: TGTGCCAGCAGCTTAGGGGGAGCGGGATCCTACAATGAGCAGTTCTTC. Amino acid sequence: CASSLGGAGSYNEQFF. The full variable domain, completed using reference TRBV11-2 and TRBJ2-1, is EAGVAQSPRYKIIEKRQSVAFWCNPISGHATLYWYQQILGQGPKLLIQFQNNGVVDDSQLPKDRFSAERLKGVDSTLKIQPAKLEDSAVYLCASSLGGAGSYNEQFFGPGTRLTVL.

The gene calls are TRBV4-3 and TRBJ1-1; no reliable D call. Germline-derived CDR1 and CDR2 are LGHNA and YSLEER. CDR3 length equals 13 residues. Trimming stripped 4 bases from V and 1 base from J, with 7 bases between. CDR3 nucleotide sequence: TGCGCCAGCAGCCCTCAGGAGAACACTGAAGCTTTCTTT. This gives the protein CASSPQENTEAFF.

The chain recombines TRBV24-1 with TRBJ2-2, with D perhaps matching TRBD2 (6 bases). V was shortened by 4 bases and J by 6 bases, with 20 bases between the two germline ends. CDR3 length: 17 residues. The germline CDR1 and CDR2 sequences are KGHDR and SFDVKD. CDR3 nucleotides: TGTGCCACCAGTGACGCCTGGCGGGGCAGAGGAGCCGGGGAGCTGTTTTTT. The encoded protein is CATSDAWRGRGAGELFF.

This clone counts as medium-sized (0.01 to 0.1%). The CDR3 spells CASSQDILAVSYEQYF. CDR3 nucleotide sequence: TGTGCCAGCAGCCAAGATATACTAGCGGTCTCCTACGAGCAGTACTTC. The V and J genes are TRBV3-1 (or the pseudogene TRBV3-2) and TRBJ2-7; 8 positions match TRBD2. V shed 0 bases, J shed 0 bases, and the junction held 4 bases outside the gene matches. From germline, CDR1 is LGHDT and CDR2 YNNKEL (reference sequence). This CDR3 has 16 amino acids.

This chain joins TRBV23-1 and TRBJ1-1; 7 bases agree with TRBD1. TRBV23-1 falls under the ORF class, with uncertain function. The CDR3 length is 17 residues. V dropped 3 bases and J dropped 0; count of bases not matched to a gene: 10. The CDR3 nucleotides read TGCGCCAGCAGTCACGACGACAGGGCGAGGATGAACACTGAAGCTTTCTTT. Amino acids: CASSHDDRARMNTEAFF.

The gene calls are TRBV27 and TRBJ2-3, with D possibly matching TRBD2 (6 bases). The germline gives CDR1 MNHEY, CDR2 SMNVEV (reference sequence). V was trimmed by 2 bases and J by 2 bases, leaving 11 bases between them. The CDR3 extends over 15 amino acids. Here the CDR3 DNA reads TGTGCCAGCAGTTTACGGGAGACGTTCACAGATACGCAGTATTTT. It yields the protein CASSLRETFTDTQYF.

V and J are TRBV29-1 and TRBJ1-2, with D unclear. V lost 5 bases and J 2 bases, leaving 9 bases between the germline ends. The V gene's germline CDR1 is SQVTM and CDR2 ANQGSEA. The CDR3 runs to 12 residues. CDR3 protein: CSVSTANYGYTF. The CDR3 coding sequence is TGCAGCGTTAGCACAGCAAACTATGGCTACACCTTC.

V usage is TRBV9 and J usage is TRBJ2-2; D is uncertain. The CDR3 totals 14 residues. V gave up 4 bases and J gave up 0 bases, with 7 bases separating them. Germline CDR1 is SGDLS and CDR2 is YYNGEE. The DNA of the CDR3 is TGTGCCAGCAGCACTTACCCGAACACCGGGGAGCTGTTTTTT. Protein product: CASSTYPNTGELFF.

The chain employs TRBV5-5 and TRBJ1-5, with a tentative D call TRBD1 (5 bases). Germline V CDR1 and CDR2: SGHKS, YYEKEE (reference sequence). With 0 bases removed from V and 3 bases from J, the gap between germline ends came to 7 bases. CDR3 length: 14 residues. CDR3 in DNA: TGTGCCAGCAGCTTGGCAGGGTACAATCAGCCCCAGCATTTT. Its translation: CASSLAGYNQPQHF.

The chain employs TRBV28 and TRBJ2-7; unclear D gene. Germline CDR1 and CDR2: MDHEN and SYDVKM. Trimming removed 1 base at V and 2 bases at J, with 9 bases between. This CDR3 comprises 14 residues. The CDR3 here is CASSLSPTAYEQYF. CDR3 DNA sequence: TGTGCCAGCAGTTTATCCCCCACTGCCTACGAGCAGTACTTC. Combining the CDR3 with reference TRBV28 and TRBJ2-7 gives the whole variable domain DVKVTQSSRYLVKRTGEKVFLECVQDMDHENMFWYRQDPGLGLRLIYFSYDVKMKEKGDIPEGYSVSREKKERFSLILESASTNQTSMYLCASSLSPTAYEQYFGPGTRLTVT.

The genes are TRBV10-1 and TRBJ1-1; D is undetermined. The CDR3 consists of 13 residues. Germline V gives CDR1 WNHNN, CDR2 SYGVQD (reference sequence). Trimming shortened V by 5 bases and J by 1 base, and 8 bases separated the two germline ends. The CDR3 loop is CASSCYSNTEAFF. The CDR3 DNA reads TGCGCCAGCAGTTGTTACTCGAACACTGAAGCTTTCTTT.

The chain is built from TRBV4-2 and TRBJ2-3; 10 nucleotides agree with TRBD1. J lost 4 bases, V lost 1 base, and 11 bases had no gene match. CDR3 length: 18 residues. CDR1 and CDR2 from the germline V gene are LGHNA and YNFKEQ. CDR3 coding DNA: TGTGCCAGCAGCCAAGGACAAACCGGGACAGGGGTTTCAGATACGCAGTATTTT. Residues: CASSQGQTGTGVSDTQYF.

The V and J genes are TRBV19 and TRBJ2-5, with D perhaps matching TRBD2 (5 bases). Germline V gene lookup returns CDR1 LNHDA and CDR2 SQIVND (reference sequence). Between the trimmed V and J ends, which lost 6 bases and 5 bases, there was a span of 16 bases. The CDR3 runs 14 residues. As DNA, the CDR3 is TGTGCCAGTAGGGCTCCCGGGAACTCCGAGACCCAGTACTTC. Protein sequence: CASRAPGNSETQYF.

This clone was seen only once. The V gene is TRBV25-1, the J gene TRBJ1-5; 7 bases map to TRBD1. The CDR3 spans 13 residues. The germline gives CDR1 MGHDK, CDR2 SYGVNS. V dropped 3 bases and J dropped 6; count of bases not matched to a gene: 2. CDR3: CASSDQGGQPQHF. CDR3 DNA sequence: TGTGCCAGCAGTGACCAGGGGGGTCAGCCCCAGCATTTT.

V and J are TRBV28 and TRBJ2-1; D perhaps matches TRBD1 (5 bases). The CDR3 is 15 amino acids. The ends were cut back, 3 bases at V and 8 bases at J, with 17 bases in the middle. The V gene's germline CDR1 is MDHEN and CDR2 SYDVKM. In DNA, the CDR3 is TGTGCCAGCAGTTTCATTTCTGGTAGGGGCCATGAGCAGTTCTTC. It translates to CASSFISGRGHEQFF.

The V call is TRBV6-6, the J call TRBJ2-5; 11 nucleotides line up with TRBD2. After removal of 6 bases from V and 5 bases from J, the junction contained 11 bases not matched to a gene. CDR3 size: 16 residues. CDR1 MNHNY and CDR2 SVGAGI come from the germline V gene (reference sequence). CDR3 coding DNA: TGTGCCAGCAGCCTGAGGGCTAGCGGGAGGAGGGAGACCCAGTACTTC. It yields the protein CASSLRASGRRETQYF.

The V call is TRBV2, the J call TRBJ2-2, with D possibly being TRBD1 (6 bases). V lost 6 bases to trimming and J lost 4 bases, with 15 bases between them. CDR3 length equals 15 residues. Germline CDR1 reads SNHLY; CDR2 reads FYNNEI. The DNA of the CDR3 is TGTGCCAGCAGCCTACAGGGTTGGGGCACCGGGGAGCTGTTTTTT. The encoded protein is CASSLQGWGTGELFF.

CDR3 residues: CASSLGGLAGNYEQYF. The CDR3, as DNA: TGTGCCAGCAGCTTAGGGGGACTAGCGGGGAACTACGAGCAGTACTTC. V and J are TRBV7-6 and TRBJ2-7; TRBD2 matches at 13 bases. V lost 1 base, J lost 3 bases, and 3 bases stayed unmatched. The CDR3 sequence is 16 residues long. From germline, CDR1 is SGHVS and CDR2 FNYEAQ.